These 11 T cell receptor beta chains came from one sample sequenced in a study of cytomegalovirus exposure and HLA in healthy donors. Libraries were prepared by immunoSEQ multiplex PCR; TCRdb keeps only in-frame clonotypes and omits some of them. The profile shows about 120,000 clones, over 75% of them singletons. The specimen was PBMCs. These receptors were obtained from a young woman in good health and CMV-seropositive.

For this clone: The same CDR3 is also encoded by other DNA sequences in this sample. The chain has TRBV25-1 and TRBJ1-1, with a weak D call TRBD1 (5 bases). Germline-derived CDR1 and CDR2 are MGHDK and SYGVNS. V was clipped by 3 bases and J by 7 bases, with 12 bases between them. CDR3 length equals 13 residues. The CDR3 loop is CASSEVGQGEAFF. In DNA, the CDR3 is TGTGCCAGCAGTGAGGTGGGCCAGGGTGAAGCTTTCTTT.

The chain combines TRBV7-9 with TRBJ2-1; weak D call: TRBD2 (6 bases). The germline V gene encodes CDR1 SEHNR and CDR2 FQNEAQ (reference sequence). The CDR3 extends over 16 amino acids. V gave up 0 bases and J gave up 0 bases, with 9 bases separating them. CDR3 in amino acids: CASSLALARSYNEQFF. The CDR3 DNA reads TGTGCCAGCAGCTTAGCGCTAGCGCGCTCCTACAATGAGCAGTTCTTC.

This clone has only one observation. The rearrangement joins TRBV5-1 to TRBJ2-3; D ambiguous. The CDR3 contains 14 residues. Per germline, CDR1 SGHRS and CDR2 YFSETQ. V lost 1 base to trimming and J lost 1 base, with 7 bases between them. DNA for the CDR3: TGCGCCAGCAGCTTGTCCAGCGGCACAGATACGCAGTATTTT. This codes for CASSLSSGTDTQYF.

V gene TRBV28 combines with J gene TRBJ1-5, with TRBD1 as a possible D gene (6 bases). The germline gives CDR1 MDHEN, CDR2 SYDVKM. V lost 3 bases to trimming and J lost 7 bases, with 16 bases between them. CDR3 length equals 15 residues. CDR3 bases: TGTGCCAGCAGTTTTTTAGGGGGAGGGGACCAGCCCCAGCATTTT. It translates to CASSFLGGGDQPQHF.

V gene TRBV7-6 combines with J gene TRBJ2-7; the D is unclear. The CDR3 contains 16 residues. V lost 0 bases, J lost 6 bases, and 18 bases lay in between. CDR1 and CDR2 from the germline V gene are SGHVS and FNYEAQ. CDR3 region: CASSLAGGSSVSEQYF. For the CDR3, the DNA is TGTGCCAGCAGCTTAGCTGGTGGTAGCAGCGTCTCCGAGCAGTACTTC. The whole variable domain, filled in from reference TRBV7-6 and TRBJ2-7, reads GAGVSQSPRYKVTKRGQDVALRCDPISGHVSLYWYRQALGQGPEFLTYFNYEAQQDKSGLPNDRFSAERPEGSISTLTIQRTEQRDSAMYRCASSLAGGSSVSEQYFGPGTRLTVT.

The chain is built from TRBV2 and TRBJ2-2; D not certain. The V and J ends lost 5 bases and 5 bases respectively, with 6 bases between them. The germline CDR1 and CDR2 sequences are SNHLY and FYNNEI. The CDR3 spans 12 residues. The CDR3 reads CASSLETGELFF. The CDR3 bases are TGTGCCAGCAGTCTTGAGACCGGGGAGCTGTTTTTT.

The J gene is TRBJ1-2, the V gene TRBV6-6, with 8 bases identical to TRBD1. Germline V gives CDR1 MNHNY, CDR2 SVGAGI (reference sequence). V lost 6 bases to trimming and J lost 10 bases; unmatched junction nucleotides: 7. The CDR3 sequence is 12 residues long. The CDR3 reads CASSGQTGAYTF. The CDR3 DNA follows: TGTGCCAGCAGCGGACAGACAGGGGCCTACACCTTC.

V and J are TRBV11-3 and TRBJ1-4; tentative D call: TRBD1 (5 bases). CDR1 SGHNT and CDR2 YENEEA come from the germline V gene. Trimming left V 5 bases short and J 4 bases short, with 11 bases between. The CDR3 has 14 residues. The CDR3 DNA follows: TGTGCCAGCAGCGGGAGGGGAAGTAATGAAAAACTGTTTTTT. It yields the protein CASSGRGSNEKLFF. Looking up the rest from reference TRBV11-3 and TRBJ1-4 gives the full variable domain: EAGVVQSPRYKIIEKKQPVAFWCNPISGHNTLYWYLQNLGQGPELLIRYENEEAVDDSQLPKDRFSAERLKGVDSTLKIQPAELGDSAVYLCASSGRGSNEKLFFGSGTQLSVL.

The V and J genes are TRBV27 and TRBJ2-5, with TRBD1 identical over 10 bases. Trimming removed 1 base from V and 4 bases from J; junction bases left unmatched: 6. CDR3 length: 16 amino acids. Germline assignment: CDR1 MNHEY and CDR2 SMNVEV (reference sequence). CDR3 nucleotide sequence: TGTGCCAGCAGTTTATTGGGGACAGGGGACCTAGAGACCCAGTACTTC. This encodes CASSLLGTGDLETQYF.

This rearrangement joins TRBV28 to TRBJ2-5, with D possibly TRBD1 on 6 matching bases. CDR1 and CDR2 from the germline V gene are MDHEN and SYDVKM. Trimming removed 6 bases at V and 4 bases at J, with 15 bases between. The CDR3 has 14 residues. CDR3 sequence reads: CASRAQGGGETQYF. CDR3 sequence (DNA): TGTGCCAGCAGAGCACAGGGTGGTGGAGAGACCCAGTACTTC.

J is TRBJ2-2 and V is TRBV11-2, with D tentatively TRBD2 (5 bases). The V end lost 2 bases, the J end lost 5 bases, and 9 bases lay between the germline ends. The CDR3 runs to 14 residues. CDR1 is SGHAT and CDR2 is FQNNGV in the germline V gene. DNA for the CDR3: TGTGCCAGCAGCTTAACTGGCGGGACCGGGGAGCTGTTTTTT. Translated, it gives CASSLTGGTGELFF.